A selection of T cell receptor beta chains follows, all from one sample in a study of tumor-infiltrating lymphocytes in primary liver carcinoma. TCRdb reprocessed the multiplex PCR reads via MiXCR and lists one record per CDR3 protein. The sample yields about 43,000 distinct CDR3 sequences, approximately 70% seen once. The specimen sequenced was liver tumor tissue from sampling region 2. The receptors originated from a man aged 35-49 years with primary liver carcinoma and hepatitis B virus infection. Each CDR3 is given with its conserved first and last residue. A D gene is named only where the DNA matches it firmly. Size tells how often a clone was seen (once, few, many) or the class of an expanded clone, and some rows leave it out.

clone size	V gene	CDR3 length	D gene	J gene	CDR3 protein	CDR3 DNA
many	TRBV15	13	NA	TRBJ1-1	CATSRDPNTEAFF	TGTGCCACCAGCAGAGACCCGAACACTGAAGCTTTCTTT
NA	TRBV11-1	16	TRBD2	TRBJ2-3	CASSPSPSGKASTQCF	TGCGCCAGCAGTCCCTCCCCTAGCGGGAAGGCGTCTACGCAGTGTTTT
NA	TRBV11-2	15	TRBD1	TRBJ2-2	CASSSGTGATGELFF	TGTGCCAGCAGCTCGGGGACAGGGGCGACCGGGGAGCTGTTTTTT
NA	TRBV29-1	15	TRBD2	TRBJ2-1	CSVGLAGRFYIEQFF	TGCAGCGTTGGACTAGCGGGAAGATTCTACATTGAGCAGTTCTTC
few	TRBV30	17	TRBD2	TRBJ2-7	CAWSVIYAGGYYGEQHF	TGTGCCTGGAGTGTAATATACGCGGGGGGCTACTACGGCGAGCAGCACTTC
few	TRBV5-1	15	NA	TRBJ1-2	CASNLERVTGDGYTF	TGCGCCAGCAACTTGGAGAGGGTCACGGGGGACGGCTACACCTTC
NA	TRBV11-3	13	NA	TRBJ2-2	CGSSLDFTGGLFF	TGTGGCAGCAGCTTAGATTTCACCGGGGGGCTGTTTTTT
NA	TRBV4-2	11	NA	TRBJ1-1	CASSPGIGAFF	TGTGCCAGCAGCCCGGGAATTGGAGCCTTCTTT
few	TRBV12-3/TRBV12-4	14	NA	TRBJ2-5	CTSSFSGNEETQYF	TGCACCAGCAGTTTTTCAGGGAATGAGGAGACCCAGTACTTC
many	TRBV7-6	14	NA	TRBJ1-3	CASSLFGPGNTIYF	TGTGCCAGCAGCTTATTTGGACCTGGAAACACCATATATTTT
NA	TRBV11-3	16	NA	TRBJ2-1	CASSIDSRSGYNEQFF	TGTGCCAGTAGCATCGATAGCAGGAGTGGGTACAATGAGCAGTTCTTC
NA	TRBV7-8	11	TRBD2	TRBJ2-3	CASSAGDTHYF	TGTGCCAGCAGCGCGGGAGATACTCATTATTTT
NA	TRBV11-2	14	NA	TRBJ2-5	CASSLSRGQETQYF	TGTGCTAGCAGCTTAAGCAGGGGACAAGAGACCCAGTACTTC
NA	TRBV12-3/TRBV12-4	18	NA	TRBJ2-2	CVSRFPTGGLANTGELFF	TGTGTCAGTAGATTCCCCACGGGGGGCTTAGCGAACACCGGGGAGCTGTTTTTT
NA	TRBV5-1	14	NA	TRBJ2-3	CDSSLLVGTDTQYF	TGCGACAGCAGCTTACTAGTGGGCACAGATACGCAGTATTTT
NA	TRBV4-1	15	NA	TRBJ2-5	CASGHTGRTQETQYF	TGCGCCAGCGGCCACACGGGACGGACCCAAGAGACCCAGTACTTC
NA	TRBV5-1	14	TRBD2	TRBJ2-3	CANSLLAGTDTQYF	TGCGCCAACAGCTTACTAGCGGGCACTGATACGCAGTATTTT
few	TRBV14	16	NA	TRBJ2-1	CASSAAAGWVNNEQFF	TGTGCCAGCAGTGCCGCTGCGGGATGGGTGAACAATGAGCAGTTCTTC
once	TRBV29-1	15	NA	TRBJ1-1	CGVGAGWGMNTEVFF	TGCGGCGTCGGCGCAGGGTGGGGTATGAACACTGAAGTTTTCTTT
NA	TRBV6-2/TRBV6-3	13	NA	TRBJ2-1	CASRNCGIGEQFF	TGTGCCAGCAGGAATTGCGGGATCGGTGAGCAGTTCTTC
NA	TRBV11-2	15	NA	TRBJ2-6	CAAQWPRSGANVLIF	TGTGCCGCCCAATGGCCGCGCTCTGGGGCCAACGTCCTGATTTTC
many	TRBV5-1	13	NA	TRBJ2-3	CASNPWDGDTQYF	TGCGCCAGCAACCCCTGGGACGGAGATACGCAGTATTTT
NA	TRBV6-1	13	NA	TRBJ2-1	CASRGQASNERFF	TGTGCCAGCAGGGGCCAGGCGTCGAATGAGCGGTTCTTC
NA	TRBV10-1	14	TRBD2	TRBJ2-7	CASSWETSRYEQCF	TGCGCCAGCAGTTGGGAGACTAGCAGATACGAGCAGTGCTTC